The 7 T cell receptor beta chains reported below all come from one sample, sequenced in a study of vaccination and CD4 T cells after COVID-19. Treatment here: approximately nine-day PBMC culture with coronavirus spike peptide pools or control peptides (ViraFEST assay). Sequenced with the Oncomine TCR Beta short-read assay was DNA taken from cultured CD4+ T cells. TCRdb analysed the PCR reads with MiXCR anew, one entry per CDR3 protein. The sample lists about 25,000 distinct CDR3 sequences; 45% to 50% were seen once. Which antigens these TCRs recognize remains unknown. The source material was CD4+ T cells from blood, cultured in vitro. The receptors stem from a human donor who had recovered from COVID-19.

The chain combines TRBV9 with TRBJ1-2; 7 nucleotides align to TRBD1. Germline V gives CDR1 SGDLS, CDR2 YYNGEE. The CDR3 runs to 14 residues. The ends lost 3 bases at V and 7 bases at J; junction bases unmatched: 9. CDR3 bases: TGTGCCAGCAGCGGGACAGGAGTTTGGGTTGGCTACACCTTC. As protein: CASSGTGVWVGYTF.

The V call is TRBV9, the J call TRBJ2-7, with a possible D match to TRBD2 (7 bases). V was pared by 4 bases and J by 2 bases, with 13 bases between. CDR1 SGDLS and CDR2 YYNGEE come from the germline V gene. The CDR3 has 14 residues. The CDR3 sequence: CASSRGGNTYEQYF. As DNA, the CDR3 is TGTGCCAGCAGCAGGGGGGGAAATACCTACGAGCAGTACTTC.

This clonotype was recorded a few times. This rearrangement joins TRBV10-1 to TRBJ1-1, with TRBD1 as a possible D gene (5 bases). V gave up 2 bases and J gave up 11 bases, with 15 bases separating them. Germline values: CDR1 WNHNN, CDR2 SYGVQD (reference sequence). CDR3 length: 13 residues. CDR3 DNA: TGCGCCAGCAGTGAGGGGGCAGACCCGGAGGCTTTCTTT. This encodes CASSEGADPEAFF.

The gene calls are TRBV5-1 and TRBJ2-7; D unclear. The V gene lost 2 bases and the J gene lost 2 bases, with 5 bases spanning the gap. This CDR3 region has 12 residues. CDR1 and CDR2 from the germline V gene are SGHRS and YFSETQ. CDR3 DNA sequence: TGCGCCAGCAGCTTTCACCCCTACGAGCAGTACTTC. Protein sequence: CASSFHPYEQYF.

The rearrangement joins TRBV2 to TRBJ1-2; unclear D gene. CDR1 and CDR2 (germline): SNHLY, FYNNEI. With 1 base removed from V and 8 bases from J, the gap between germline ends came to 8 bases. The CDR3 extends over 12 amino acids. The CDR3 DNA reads TGTGCCAGCAGTGAAGGGCTAGGGGGCTACACCTTC. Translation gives CASSEGLGGYTF.

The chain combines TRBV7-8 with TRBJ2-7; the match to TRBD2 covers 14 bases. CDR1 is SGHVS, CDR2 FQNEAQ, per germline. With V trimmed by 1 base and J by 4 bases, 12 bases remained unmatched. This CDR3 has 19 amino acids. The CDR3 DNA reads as TGTGCCAGCAGCTTAGATAGCTTATGGACTAGCGGGGGGAGATACGAGCAGTACTTC. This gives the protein CASSLDSLWTSGGRYEQYF.

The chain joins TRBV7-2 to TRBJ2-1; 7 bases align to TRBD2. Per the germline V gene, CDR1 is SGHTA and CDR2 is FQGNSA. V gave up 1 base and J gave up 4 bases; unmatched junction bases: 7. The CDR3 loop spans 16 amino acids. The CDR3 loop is CASSLVRLAVYNEQFF. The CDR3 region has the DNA TGTGCCAGCAGCTTAGTGCGGCTAGCGGTGTACAATGAGCAGTTCTTC.